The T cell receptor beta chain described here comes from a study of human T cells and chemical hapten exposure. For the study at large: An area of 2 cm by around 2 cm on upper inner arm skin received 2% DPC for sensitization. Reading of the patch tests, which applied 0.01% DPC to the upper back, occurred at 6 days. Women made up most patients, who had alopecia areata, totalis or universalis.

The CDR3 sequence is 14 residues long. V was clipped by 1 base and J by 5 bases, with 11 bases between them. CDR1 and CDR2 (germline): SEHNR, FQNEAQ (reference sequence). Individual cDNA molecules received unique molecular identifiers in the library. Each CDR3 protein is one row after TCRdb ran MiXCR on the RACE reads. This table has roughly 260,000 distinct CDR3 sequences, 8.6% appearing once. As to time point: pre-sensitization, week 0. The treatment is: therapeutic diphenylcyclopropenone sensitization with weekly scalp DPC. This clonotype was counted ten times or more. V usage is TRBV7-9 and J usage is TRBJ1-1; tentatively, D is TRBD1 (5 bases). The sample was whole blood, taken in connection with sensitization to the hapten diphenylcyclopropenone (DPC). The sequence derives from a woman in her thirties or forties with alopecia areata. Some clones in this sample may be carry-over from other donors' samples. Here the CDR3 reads CASSLVVGGTEAFF. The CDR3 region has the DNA TGTGCCAGCAGCTTAGTGGTGGGGGGAACTGAAGCTTTCTTT.